Presented here are 22 T cell receptor beta chains from one specimen sequenced in a study of T cell repertoires in cytomegalovirus infection. TCRdb re-analysed the reads in MiXCR, keeping a single row per CDR3 protein. The sample holds about 570,000 distinct CDR3 sequences, under 45% seen once. These receptors lack a known antigen. The sample was cultured PBMCs, taken from culture after CMV antigen stimulation. Receptor source: a human donor in good health (CMV status not recorded). Some clones in this sample may be carry-over from other donors' samples.

This clonotype was counted only a few times. The rearrangement links TRBV10-3 to TRBJ1-1; 10 nucleotides line up with TRBD1. Germline CDR1 ENHRY, CDR2 SYGVKD. The trim removed 6 bases at V and 1 base at J, leaving 5 bases unmatched. The CDR3 is 15 amino acids. Here the CDR3 DNA reads TGTGCCATCAGGGGGGACAGGGGCCAGAACACTGAAGCTTTCTTT. It translates to CAIRGDRGQNTEAFF.

The chain couples TRBV24-1 to TRBJ2-2; D gene unclear. V lost 0 bases to trimming and J lost 4 bases, with 11 bases between them. Germline V gene sequence: CDR1 KGHDR, CDR2 SFDVKD. This CDR3 is built from 16 residues. CDR3 region: CATSDLGGMGTGELFF. The CDR3 bases are TGTGCCACCAGTGATTTGGGTGGGATGGGCACCGGGGAGCTGTTTTTT.

This clonotype came up many times. This chain connects TRBV7-2 to TRBJ2-1, with D tentatively TRBD2 (7 bases). In germline, CDR1 is SGHTA, CDR2 FQGNSA. The CDR3 is 14 amino acids. V was clipped by 5 bases and J by 1 base, with 9 bases between them. The DNA for the CDR3 is TGTGCCAGCAGCCGGGGGGCATCCTACAATGAGCAGTTCTTC. Protein product: CASSRGASYNEQFF.

The chain links TRBV6-6 to TRBJ2-3; the D call may be TRBD1 or TRBD2 (6 bases each). The V and J ends lost 6 bases and 13 bases respectively, with 17 bases between them. The germline V gene encodes CDR1 MNHNY and CDR2 SVGAGI (reference sequence). This CDR3 region has 12 residues. CDR3 nucleotides: TGTGCCAGCAGCCACAATGGGGGGCAGGAGTATTTT. This translates into CASSHNGGQEYF.

This clonotype turned up a few times. J is TRBJ2-2 and V is TRBV7-2; D is perhaps TRBD1 or TRBD2 (7 bases each). Trimming left V 6 bases short and J 6 bases short, with 17 bases between. The germline CDR1 and CDR2 sequences are SGHTA and FQGNSA. The CDR3 runs 15 residues. The CDR3 DNA is TGTGCCAGCAGTCCAGGGGGGGAATGGGCCGGGGAGCTGTTTTTT. This translates into CASSPGGEWAGELFF.

The rearrangement links TRBV19 to TRBJ2-1; 7 bases map to TRBD2. The germline CDR1 and CDR2 sequences are LNHDA and SQIVND (reference sequence). The CDR3 consists of 15 residues. The V segment lost 3 bases and the J segment 10 bases; nucleotides outside the gene matches: 12. CDR3 sequence (DNA): TGTGCCAGTAGTATGACGGCCCTAGTCGGGGGGGAGCAGTTCTTC. Translating gives CASSMTALVGGEQFF.

This clonotype occurred many times. This chain connects TRBV7-2 to TRBJ2-2, with 11 nucleotides matching TRBD2. The CDR3 is 15 amino acids. Germline V gene sequence: CDR1 SGHTA, CDR2 FQGNSA. J lost 5 bases, V lost 5 bases, and 4 bases had no gene match. The CDR3: CASSRTSGYTGELFF. For the CDR3, the DNA is TGTGCCAGCAGCCGGACTAGCGGGTATACCGGGGAGCTGTTTTTT.

The genes are TRBV20-1 and TRBJ2-3, with TRBD2 identical over 9 bases. The germline gives CDR1 DFQATT, CDR2 SNEGSKA (reference sequence). CDR3 length: 16 amino acids. V was clipped by 6 bases and J by 0 bases; unmatched bases: 10. The CDR3 here is CSAHARGGTSTDTQYF. In DNA form, the CDR3 reads TGCAGTGCCCACGCGCGGGGGGGCACTAGCACAGATACGCAGTATTTT.

The chain couples TRBV4-2 to TRBJ2-3; TRBD1 aligns across 9 bases. Trimming removed 6 bases from V and 4 bases from J; junction bases left unmatched: 20. CDR1 is LGHNA, CDR2 YNFKEQ, per germline. The CDR3 loop spans 19 amino acids. CDR3 DNA sequence: TGTGCCAGCAGTCCAAGTTCGGGACAGGGCTCTTCCCGGGCAGATACGCAGTATTTT. As protein: CASSPSSGQGSSRADTQYF.

The rearrangement uses TRBV20-1 and TRBJ2-7, with D tentatively TRBD1 or TRBD2 (6 bases each). V was trimmed by 0 bases and J by 9 bases, leaving 24 bases between them. The CDR3 runs 16 residues. Germline V gives CDR1 DFQATT, CDR2 SNEGSKA (reference sequence). The chain's CDR3 is CSARDPGGDGGFGQYF. The CDR3 DNA sequence: TGCAGTGCTAGAGATCCCGGGGGCGATGGCGGGTTTGGGCAGTACTTC.

The rearrangement uses TRBV7-6 and TRBJ2-2; D might be TRBD2 (5 bases). Per the germline V gene, CDR1 is SGHVS and CDR2 is FNYEAQ. The CDR3 is made up of 13 amino acids. V was shortened by 2 bases and J by 6 bases, with 7 bases between the two germline ends. The CDR3 nucleotides are TGTGCCAGCAGCTTACGAGGGCCCGGGGAGCTGTTTTTT. Translating gives CASSLRGPGELFF.

This clonotype was counted only a few times. The chain couples TRBV7-4 to TRBJ1-4; 7 nucleotides match TRBD1. Germline V lookup: CDR1 SGHVT, CDR2 SQSDAQ. The CDR3 has 15 residues. V was pared by 4 bases and J by 5 bases, with 7 bases of the junction left unmatched. The CDR3 region is CASSSRDSRNEKLFF. In DNA form, the CDR3 reads TGTGCCAGCAGCTCTAGGGACAGCCGAAATGAAAAACTGTTTTTT.

This clonotype was counted only a few times. J is TRBJ1-4 and V is TRBV7-6, with D perhaps TRBD1 (6 bases). V lost 2 bases and J lost 13, with 14 bases in between. Germline assignment: CDR1 SGHVS and CDR2 FNYEAQ. The CDR3 contains 13 residues. The CDR3 coding sequence is TGTGCCAGCAGCTTAAAGGTCGGGGGCGGACTGTTTTTT. Amino acid sequence: CASSLKVGGGLFF.

This clonotype occurred a few times. The chain recombines TRBV11-3 with TRBJ1-1; D possibly corresponds to TRBD1 (5 bases). The CDR3 is 13 residues long. Trimming cost V 5 bases and J 6 bases, with 13 bases left between them. Per germline, CDR1 SGHNT and CDR2 YENEEA. CDR3 nucleotide sequence: TGTGCCAGCAGCACTGACCCGGGGGCTGAAGCTTTCTTT. This translates into CASSTDPGAEAFF.

V and J are TRBV29-1 and TRBJ2-5, with D hard to call. The CDR3 has 13 residues. Germline V gene lookup returns CDR1 SQVTM and CDR2 ANQGSEA. The V end lost 1 base, the J end lost 1 base, and 7 bases lay between the germline ends. CDR3 amino acids: CSVEVVGQETQYF. For the CDR3, the DNA is TGCAGCGTTGAAGTGGTCGGCCAAGAGACCCAGTACTTC.

This clonotype was seen many times. The genes are TRBV7-2 and TRBJ1-6, with unresolved D. The V end was cut by 5 bases, the J end by 8 bases, with 10 bases between. Looked up from germline, CDR1 is SGHTA and CDR2 is FQGNSA. The CDR3 runs 13 residues. The CDR3 DNA reads TGTGCCAGCAGCCCGGACGTCTATTCACCCCTCCACTTT. It yields the protein CASSPDVYSPLHF.

CDR3 DNA sequence: TGTGCCAGCAGCACTCTAGCGCCGGAGCAAGAGACCCAGTACTTC. As protein: CASSTLAPEQETQYF. V is TRBV7-2 and J is TRBJ2-5; D may be TRBD2 (6 bases). In germline, CDR1 is SGHTA, CDR2 FQGNSA. V lost 5 bases and J lost 2, with 15 bases in between. This CDR3 has 15 residues.

V usage is TRBV7-8 and J usage is TRBJ2-2, with no clear D. The CDR3 covers 16 residues. CDR1 is SGHVS and CDR2 is FQNEAQ in the germline V gene. V dropped 1 base and J dropped 1 base, with 10 bases sitting between them. This CDR3 is CASSLGVAGNTGELFF. Here the CDR3 DNA reads TGTGCCAGCAGCTTAGGGGTGGCAGGGAACACCGGGGAGCTGTTTTTT.

The chain links TRBV19 to TRBJ2-3; 8 bases match TRBD2. V was clipped by 3 bases and J by 3 bases; unmatched bases: 11. The CDR3 extends over 17 amino acids. Looked up from germline, CDR1 is LNHDA and CDR2 is SQIVND (reference sequence). Here the CDR3 reads CASSIARSSGRTDTQYF. In DNA form, the CDR3 reads TGTGCCAGTAGTATCGCCCGATCAAGCGGGAGAACAGATACGCAGTATTTT.

This sequence joins TRBV7-8 and TRBJ2-1; D call uncertain. Per the germline V gene, CDR1 is SGHVS and CDR2 is FQNEAQ. Trimming shortened V by 5 bases and J by 0 bases, and 11 bases separated the two germline ends. The CDR3 is 15 amino acids. CDR3: CASSPLRVSYNEQFF. CDR3 sequence (DNA): TGTGCCAGCAGCCCCCTCAGAGTCTCCTACAATGAGCAGTTCTTC.

This chain links TRBV6-1 with TRBJ1-2; no clear D gene. Between the trimmed V and J ends, which lost 0 bases and 6 bases, there was a span of 11 bases. This CDR3 region has 14 residues. Germline lookup yields CDR1 MNHNS and CDR2 SASEGT. The chain's CDR3 is CASSEAGGNHGYTF. The CDR3, as DNA: TGTGCCAGCAGTGAAGCGGGAGGGAATCATGGCTACACCTTC.

This sequence joins TRBV4-1 and TRBJ1-5; D gene unclear. Germline assignment: CDR1 MGHRA and CDR2 YSYEKL. This CDR3 region has 15 residues. Trimming removed 0 bases from V and 3 bases from J, with 9 bases in between. The CDR3 nucleotides read TGCGCCAGCAGCCAAGATCACCAGACCAATCAGCCCCAGCATTTT. Encoded protein: CASSQDHQTNQPQHF.